The clone carrying this T cell receptor beta chain was seen ten or more times. Via MiXCR, TCRdb re-called the RACE reads, giving one row per CDR3 protein. The data contain about 110,000 distinct CDR3 sequences, 11% of them singletons. The entry originates in a study of human T cells and chemical hapten exposure. V lost 5 bases and J lost 7, with 15 bases in between. The CDR3 is 15 residues long. Germline lookup yields CDR1 MNHEY and CDR2 SMNVEV (reference sequence). Indicated time point: patch test 1, 2 weeks after DPC sensitization. The treatment was: therapeutic diphenylcyclopropenone sensitization with weekly scalp DPC.

This clonotype originated in a woman in her forties with alopecia areata. Some clones in this sample may be carry-over from other donors' samples. The genes are TRBV27 and TRBJ1-6, with TRBD1 as a possible D gene (5 bases). The source was whole blood, collected in connection with sensitization to the hapten diphenylcyclopropenone (DPC). The CDR3 sequence: CASSDRGLWNSPLHF. CDR3 sequence (DNA): TGTGCCAGCAGTGACCGGGGACTCTGGAATTCACCCCTCCACTTT.